This T cell receptor beta chain was recovered during a study of OX40 agonist ivuxolimab in advanced cancers. Study at large: Every 2 weeks, patients got intravenous ivuxolimab at one of six dose levels (0.01-10 mg/kg).

General study findings and limits: In the expanded peripheral T cells, antigen specificity was never determined. With doses of 0.1 to 3.0 mg/kg, CD4+ and CD8+ blood T cells had undergone clonal expansion by week 6.

Generated by immunoSEQ multiplex PCR, the TCRdb table keeps only in-frame clones and is missing some. The sample lists about 66,000 clones, approximately 86% occurring once. The V end was cut by 4 bases, the J end by 1 base, with 8 bases between. CDR1 LNHDA and CDR2 SQIVND come from the germline V gene (reference sequence). The CDR3 loop spans 15 amino acids. Turning to this clone: Its antigen remains unknown.

The genes are TRBV19 and TRBJ2-6; a possible D gene is TRBD2 (6 bases). The source was CD4+ or CD8+ T cells sorted from blood, collected in a trial of the OX40 agonist ivuxolimab. This sequence was found in an adult with an advanced solid tumor such as melanoma, head and neck, liver or kidney cancer. The CDR3 DNA follows: TGTGCCAGTAGTAGGGAGGATTCTGGGGCCAACGTCCTGACTTTC. It specifies CASSREDSGANVLTF.